These 11 T cell receptor beta chains originate from one sample sequenced in a study of cytomegalovirus exposure and HLA in healthy donors. The PCR employed 60 Vbeta primers together with 13 Jbeta primers. Method: immunoSEQ multiplex PCR; TCRdb's copy keeps in-frame clones and lacks some. The sample holds about 92,000 clones, more than 60% seen once. The sequenced material came from PBMCs. The receptors were sampled from a man between 50 and 59 years old in good health and CMV-seropositive.

This chain uses TRBV10-2 with TRBJ1-2; TRBD1 matches at 7 bases. The CDR3 covers 15 residues. J lost 5 bases, V lost 6 bases, and 12 bases had no gene match. Germline assignment: CDR1 WSHSY and CDR2 SAAADI. CDR3: CASSPTGDPVYGYTF. The CDR3 coding sequence is TGCGCCAGCAGCCCAACAGGGGACCCGGTTTATGGCTACACCTTC.

This clone was seen a handful of times. The chain is built from TRBV5-6 and TRBJ2-7; no clear D gene. Germline CDR1 is SGHDT and CDR2 is YYEEEE. The CDR3 spans 12 residues. Trimming left V 4 bases short and J 2 bases short, with 7 bases between. CDR3 in amino acids: CASSRVTYEQYF. The CDR3 DNA sequence: TGTGCCAGCAGCCGGGTAACCTACGAGCAGTACTTC.

The genes are TRBV7-6 and TRBJ1-3; 10 bases fit TRBD1. From germline, CDR1 is SGHVS and CDR2 FNYEAQ. The junction had 2 bases not matched to a gene; V was cut back by 3 bases and J by 0 bases. The CDR3 covers 16 residues. CDR3: CASSLGQGSSGNTIYF. CDR3 nucleotide sequence: TGTGCCAGCAGCTTGGGACAGGGGAGCTCTGGAAACACCATATATTTT.

This chain uses TRBV7-9 with TRBJ1-1; tentative D call: TRBD1 (6 bases). Germline V lookup: CDR1 SEHNR, CDR2 FQNEAQ (reference sequence). Between the trimmed V and J ends, which lost 6 bases and 3 bases, there was a span of 14 bases. The CDR3 covers 14 residues. The CDR3 here is CASRDLTGDTEAFF. In DNA, the CDR3 is TGTGCCAGCAGAGATTTGACAGGAGACACTGAAGCTTTCTTT.

J is TRBJ2-5 and V is TRBV6-5; 8 bases are a match to TRBD2. J was trimmed by 4 bases and V by 6 bases; bases with no gene match: 10. Per germline, CDR1 MNHEY and CDR2 SVGAGI. The CDR3 has 15 residues. Written as DNA, the CDR3 is TGTGCCAGCAGGTTGATGACTAGCGTTGGAGAGACCCAGTACTTC. Protein sequence: CASRLMTSVGETQYF.

This chain uses TRBV6-1 with TRBJ2-7; D unresolved. The V gene lost 6 bases and the J gene lost 6 bases, with 9 bases spanning the gap. Germline V gives CDR1 MNHNS, CDR2 SASEGT. The CDR3 is 11 amino acids. CDR3 DNA sequence: TGTGCCAGCAGCCGAGCCCTCGAGCAGTACTTC. Amino acids: CASSRALEQYF.

The rearrangement links TRBV11-2 to TRBJ2-3; TRBD2 is a possible D gene (5 bases). The CDR3 runs 12 residues. V lost 3 bases, J lost 7 bases, and 8 bases lay in between. CDR1 and CDR2 from the germline V gene are SGHAT and FQNNGV. The CDR3: CASSFPGNTQYF. CDR3 DNA sequence: TGTGCCAGCAGCTTCCCCGGGAATACGCAGTATTTT.

The CDR3 protein is CASSTGLPNTEAFF. The CDR3 DNA reads as TGTGCCAGCAGCACGGGACTCCCGAACACTGAAGCTTTCTTT. The genes are TRBV21-1 and TRBJ1-1. TRBV21-1 counts as a pseudogene. CDR3 size: 14 residues.

The chain is built from TRBV7-2 and TRBJ2-2; TRBD2 matches 8 bases. Germline loops: CDR1 SGHTA, CDR2 FQGNSA. The CDR3 has 14 residues. The V and J ends lost 11 bases and 4 bases, in that order; junction bases with no gene match: 9. The CDR3: CAGAGGAVTGELFF. For the CDR3, the DNA is TGTGCCGGCGCCGGGGGGGCGGTCACCGGGGAGCTGTTTTTT.

The rearrangement uses TRBV5-1 and TRBJ1-2; TRBD1 agrees at 8 bases. V shed 2 bases, J shed 0 bases, and the junction held 9 bases outside the gene matches. The CDR3 has 17 residues. CDR1 and CDR2 from the germline V gene are SGHRS and YFSETQ. CDR3 DNA: TGCGCCAGCAGCTTCCGGCAGGGGGCTGGAACTAACTATGGCTACACCTTC. Translating gives CASSFRQGAGTNYGYTF.

The chain recombines TRBV6-1 with TRBJ2-2; D gene unclear. Trimming stripped 0 bases from V and 6 bases from J, with 5 bases between. CDR1 and CDR2 (germline): MNHNS, SASEGT. The CDR3 is made up of 13 amino acids. CDR3: CASSEALAGELFF. CDR3 DNA: TGTGCCAGCAGTGAAGCGCTAGCCGGGGAGCTGTTTTTT.